The T cell receptor (beta chain) under discussion was sequenced for a study of immune aging and cytomegalovirus after organ transplant (dated by TCRdb to the early 2020s). Background for the entire study: All transplant recipients received three-drug immunosuppression with prednisone, tacrolimus, and mycophenolate. The research as a whole found: Large clones contained a higher proportion of TEMRA cells, and the seven largest clones (around 1,900 cells) acquired aged and TEMRA cells while losing TCM cells. CD57 was not measured in the sequencing data, so a conservative gene-based aging definition was used instead. Following viremia, cells with an aged phenotype rose post-transplant no matter the clone size, with the increase showing up earlier in large clones (days 200-264) than in small clones.

Including the terminal cysteine and phenylalanine, the CDR3 comprises 19 residues. Here the CDR3 DNA is all that survives: 57 bases in frame from base 1. Trimming takes 4 bases off V and 4 bases off J; junction bases not matched to a gene: 14. Taken from the germline V gene, the CDR1 and CDR2 loops are MGHRA and YSYEKL. Read against the paper, the sample's time point label means: five sample-tagged time points from pre-transplant (day -1) to day 368 post-transplant, pooled. Thawed PBMC were stimulated for around twelve hours with a CMV IE-1 overlapping peptide library without transport inhibitors. After thawing, cells rested overnight before stimulation in R10 medium with CD28/CD49d costimulation. The IE-1 peptide library was made up of 15-amino-acid peptides with 11-amino-acid overlaps. Each time point was barcoded using BD Single-Cell Multiplexing Kit Sample Tags, after which the barcoded samples were pooled and stained with oligo-conjugated anti-CD45RA plus sorting antibodies. A BD FACSAria III was used to sort CMV-responsive CD8+CD137+ and CD4+CD154+ T cells at 4-way purity. Blood was drawn into EDTA vacutainers and was processed by Ficoll gradient within 1-24 hours.

Note on this clonotype: Its antigen is currently not known. The sample holds no much larger clone one base away, and base qualities are not on file.

Library preparation used single-cell sequencing. TCRdb records Illumina NovaSeq 6000 as the sequencer. The BD Rhapsody Targeted mRNA and AbSeq Reagent Kit, in a microwell format, was used for cell capture and library preparation. The libraries included TCR, sample tags, AbSeq, and targeted mRNA from the Human T-Cell Expression Panel, along with custom TOX and TOX2 primers. Libraries were sequenced on an Illumina NovaSeq. From the authors' description of their analysis: The analysis covered about 10,000 cells in total, of which fewer than 8,500 were CD8 T cells and a few thousand were CD8 T cells with an identifiable TCR CDR3. Raw data were processed with the BD Rhapsody Targeted Analysis Pipeline with V(D)J processing on the Seven Bridges Genomics platform. Quality control, Sample Tag demultiplexing with Lex-BDSMK, clone identification with VDJ Explorer, and Seurat clustering were all done in SeqGeq 1.6.0. A clone was considered non-expanded if it made up <1% of CD8 T cells, and considered a clonal expansion if it made up >2.5% of the sample. TCRdb ran its own pipeline on the public reads, namely fastp trimming at Q25 and MiXCR clone calling, and kept in-frame beta chains. All rows with the same CDR3 protein become a single entry with the most common DNA and genes. The V and J calls and clone size come from TCRdb's table, not from the authors' own analysis. The sample profile shows 20,000 to 25,000 distinct CDR3 sequences; around 34% of them were found once. Less than 30% of the sample is taken by the ten largest.

The rearrangement combines TRBV4-1 with TRBJ2-6; a stretch of 9 junction bases matches TRBD2. This sequence originates from a female donor who had a heart transplant and CMV viremia. This sample comprised CMV peptide-activated CD4+ and CD8+ T cells sorted from blood, obtained at five time points, pooled. The cell subset or site label for this specimen denotes: sorted CD8+CD137+ and CD4+CD154+ T cells after about 12 h CMV IE-1 peptide stimulation. The CDR3 in this case is CASSPRPAGGLGGANVLTF. At the DNA level, the sequence is TGCGCCAGCAGCCCCCGACCAGCGGGAGGCTTGGGGGGGGCCAACGTCCTGACTTTC.